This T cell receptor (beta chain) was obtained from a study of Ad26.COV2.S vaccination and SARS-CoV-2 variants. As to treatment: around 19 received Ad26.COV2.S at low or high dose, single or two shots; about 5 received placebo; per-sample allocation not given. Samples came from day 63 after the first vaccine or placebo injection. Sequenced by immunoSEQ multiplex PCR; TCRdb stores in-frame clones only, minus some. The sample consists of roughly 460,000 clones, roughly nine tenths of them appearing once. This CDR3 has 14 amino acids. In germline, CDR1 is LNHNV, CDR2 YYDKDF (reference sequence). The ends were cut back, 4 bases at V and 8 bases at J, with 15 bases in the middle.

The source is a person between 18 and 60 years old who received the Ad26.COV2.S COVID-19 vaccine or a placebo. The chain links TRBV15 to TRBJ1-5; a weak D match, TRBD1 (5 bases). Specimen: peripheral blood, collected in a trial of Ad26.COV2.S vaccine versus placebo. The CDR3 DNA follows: TGTGCCACCAGCATGTCTAGGGGCTTTGAGCCCCAGCATTTT. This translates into CATSMSRGFEPQHF.